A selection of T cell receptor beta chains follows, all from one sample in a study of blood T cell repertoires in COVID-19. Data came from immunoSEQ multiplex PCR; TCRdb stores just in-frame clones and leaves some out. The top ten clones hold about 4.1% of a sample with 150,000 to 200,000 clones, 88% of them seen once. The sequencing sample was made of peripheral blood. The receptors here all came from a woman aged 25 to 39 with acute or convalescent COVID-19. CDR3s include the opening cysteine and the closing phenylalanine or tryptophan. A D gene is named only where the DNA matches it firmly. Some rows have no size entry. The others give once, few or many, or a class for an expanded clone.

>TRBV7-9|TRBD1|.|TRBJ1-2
CASSKDREGGYGYTF
TGTGCCAGCAGCAAGGACAGGGAAGGGGGATATGGCTACACCTTC
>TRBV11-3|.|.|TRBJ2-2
CASSLAIDGTGELFF
TGTGCCAGCAGCTTAGCTATAGATGGCACCGGGGAGCTGTTTTTT
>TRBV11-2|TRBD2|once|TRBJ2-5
CASSLAGGETQYF
TGTGCCAGCAGCCTAGCGGGAGGGGAGACCCAGTACTTC
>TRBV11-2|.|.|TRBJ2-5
CASSSNHQETQYF
TGTGCCAGCAGCTCTAACCACCAAGAGACCCAGTACTTC
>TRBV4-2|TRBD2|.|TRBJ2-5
CASSQRPGLPGDGETQYF
TGTGCCAGCAGCCAACGTCCGGGACTACCTGGAGATGGAGAGACCCAGTACTTC
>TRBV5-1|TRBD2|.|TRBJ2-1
CASSLDLLAGGGEQFF
TGCGCCAGCAGCTTGGATCTCCTAGCGGGAGGGGGTGAGCAGTTCTTC
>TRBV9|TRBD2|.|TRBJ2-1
CASSVGSRGDEQFF
TGTGCCAGCAGCGTAGGGTCGCGGGGGGATGAGCAGTTCTTC
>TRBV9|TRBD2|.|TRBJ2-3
CASSSSGSGTDTQYF
TGTGCCAGCAGTTCTAGCGGGAGTGGGACAGATACGCAGTATTTT
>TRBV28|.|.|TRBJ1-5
CASSPRFQGQPQHF
TGTGCCAGCAGTCCCAGGTTTCAGGGTCAGCCCCAGCATTTT
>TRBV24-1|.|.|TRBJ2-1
CATSDTPSRGDEQFF
TGTGCCACCAGTGATACGCCTAGCAGGGGGGACGAGCAGTTCTTC
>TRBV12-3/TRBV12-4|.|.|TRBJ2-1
CASRDGVWQFF
TGTGCCAGCAGGGACGGGGTATGGCAGTTCTTC
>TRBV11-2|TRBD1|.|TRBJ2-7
CASSKMPGTGIYEQYF
TGTGCCAGCAGCAAGATGCCCGGGACAGGAATTTACGAGCAGTACTTC
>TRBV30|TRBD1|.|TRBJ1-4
CAWRRTGNEKLFF
TGTGCCTGGAGAAGGACAGGCAATGAAAAACTGTTTTTT
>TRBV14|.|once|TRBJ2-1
CASSPSWGRTSYNEQFF
TGTGCCAGCAGCCCGTCTTGGGGGAGGACGTCCTACAATGAGCAGTTCTTC
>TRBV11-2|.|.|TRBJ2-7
CASSLPQQGYEQYF
TGTGCCAGCAGCTTACCCCAACAGGGCTACGAGCAGTACTTC
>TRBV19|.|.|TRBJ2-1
CASSPMGASGLNEQFF
TGTGCCAGTAGTCCCATGGGGGCTAGCGGCCTCAATGAGCAGTTCTTC
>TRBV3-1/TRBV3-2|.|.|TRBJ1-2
CASSQQGGREGYTF
TGTGCCAGCAGCCAGCAAGGGGGGCGGGAGGGCTACACCTTC
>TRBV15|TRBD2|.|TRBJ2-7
CATGRGGSEQYF
TGTGCCACCGGGCGGGGGGGTAGTGAGCAGTACTTC
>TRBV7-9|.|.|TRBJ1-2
CASSLGGRGRSGYTF
TGTGCCAGCAGCTTAGGGGGCAGGGGCCGAAGTGGCTACACCTTC
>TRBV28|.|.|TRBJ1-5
CASIPGSNQPQHF
TGTGCCAGCATACCGGGGAGCAATCAGCCCCAGCATTTT
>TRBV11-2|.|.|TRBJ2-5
CASSLSPGSQETQYF
TGTGCCAGCAGCTTGTCCCCCGGGTCCCAAGAGACCCAGTACTTC
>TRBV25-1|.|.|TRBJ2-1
CASSAQTYNEQFF
TGTGCCAGCAGTGCCCAAACCTACAATGAGCAGTTCTTC
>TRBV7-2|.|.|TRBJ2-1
CASSLKGIGSSYNEQFF
TGTGCCAGCAGCTTAAAGGGGATAGGTAGCTCCTACAATGAGCAGTTCTTC
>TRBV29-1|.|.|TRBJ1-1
CSVESHRQNTEAFF
TGCAGCGTTGAAAGTCACAGGCAGAACACTGAAGCTTTCTTT
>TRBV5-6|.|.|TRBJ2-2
CASSFVAASNTGELFF
TGTGCCAGCAGCTTCGTAGCGGCATCGAACACCGGGGAGCTGTTTTTT
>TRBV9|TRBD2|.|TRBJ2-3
CASSALAGFTDTQYF
TGTGCCAGCAGCGCCCTAGCGGGATTCACAGATACGCAGTATTTT
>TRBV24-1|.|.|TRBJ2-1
CATSDGGPQFF
TGTGCCACCAGTGATGGGGGCCCCCAGTTCTTC
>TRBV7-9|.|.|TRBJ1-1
CASSSPREGLAFF
TGTGCCAGCAGCTCCCCGCGGGAAGGATTGGCTTTCTTT
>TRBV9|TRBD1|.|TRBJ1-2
CASSPYRGSNYGYTF
TGTGCCAGCAGCCCATACAGGGGATCTAACTATGGCTACACCTTC
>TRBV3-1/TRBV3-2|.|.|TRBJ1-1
CASTGRGGAFF
TGTGCCAGCACAGGGAGAGGGGGAGCTTTCTTT
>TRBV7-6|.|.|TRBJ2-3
CASSLKSGILTDTQYF
TGTGCCAGCAGCTTAAAGTCAGGGATATTGACAGATACGCAGTATTTT
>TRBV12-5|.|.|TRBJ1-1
CASGLISQEAFF
TGTGCTAGTGGTTTGATATCGCAGGAAGCTTTCTTT
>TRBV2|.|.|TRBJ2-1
CASSPRTYNEQFF
TGTGCCAGCAGTCCCAGAACCTACAATGAGCAGTTCTTC
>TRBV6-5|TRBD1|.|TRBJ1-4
CASSQRQGPNEKLFF
TGTGCCAGCAGTCAAAGACAGGGCCCAAATGAAAAACTGTTTTTT
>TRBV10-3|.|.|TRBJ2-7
CAISELLPILRGQYF
TGTGCCATCAGTGAGCTCCTACCGATACTACGAGGGCAGTACTTC
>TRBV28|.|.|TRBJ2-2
CASRRNTGELFF
TGTGCCAGCAGGAGGAACACCGGGGAGCTGTTTTTT
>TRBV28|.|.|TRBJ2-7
CASSGGWALRSEQYF
TGTGCCAGCAGTGGGGGGTGGGCGTTACGAAGCGAGCAGTACTTC
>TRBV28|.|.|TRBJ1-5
CASSSPAGSNQPQHF
TGTGCCAGCAGTTCCCCGGCGGGGAGCAATCAGCCCCAGCATTTT
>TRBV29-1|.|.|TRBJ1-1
CSVTADRNTEAFF
TGCAGCGTGACAGCCGACAGGAACACTGAAGCTTTCTTT
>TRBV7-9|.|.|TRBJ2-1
CASTEKSSYNEQFF
TGTGCCAGCACAGAGAAGAGCTCCTACAATGAGCAGTTCTTC
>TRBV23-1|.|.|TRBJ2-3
CASSPEQTSTDTQYF
TGCGCCAGCAGTCCCGAGCAGACAAGCACAGATACGCAGTATTTT
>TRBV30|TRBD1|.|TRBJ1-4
CAWSLQGSTNEKLFF
TGTGCCTGGAGTTTACAGGGGTCAACTAATGAAAAACTGTTTTTT
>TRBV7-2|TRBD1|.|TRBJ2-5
CASSLETGYQETQYF
TGTGCCAGCAGCTTAGAGACAGGGTACCAAGAGACCCAGTACTTC
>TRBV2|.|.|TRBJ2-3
CASNTGGTDTQYF
TGTGCCAGCAACACCGGGGGCACAGATACGCAGTATTTT
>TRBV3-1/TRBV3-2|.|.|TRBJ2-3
CASSHRVADTQYF
TGTGCCAGCAGTCACAGGGTAGCAGATACGCAGTATTTT
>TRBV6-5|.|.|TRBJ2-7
CASRKGGWGAEQYF
TGTGCCAGCAGAAAAGGGGGTTGGGGTGCCGAGCAGTACTTC
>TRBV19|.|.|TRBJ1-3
CASSHGQFSGNTIYF
TGTGCCAGTAGCCACGGACAGTTTTCTGGAAACACCATATATTTT
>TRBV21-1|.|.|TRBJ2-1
CAPINEQFF
TGTGCCCCCATCAATGAGCAGTTCTTC
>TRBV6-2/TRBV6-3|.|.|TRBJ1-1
CASSYRGITEAFF
TGTGCCAGCAGTTACAGGGGAATCACTGAAGCTTTCTTT
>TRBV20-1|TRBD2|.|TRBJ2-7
CSASASGLSYEQYF
TGCAGTGCTAGTGCTAGCGGACTCTCCTACGAGCAGTACTTC